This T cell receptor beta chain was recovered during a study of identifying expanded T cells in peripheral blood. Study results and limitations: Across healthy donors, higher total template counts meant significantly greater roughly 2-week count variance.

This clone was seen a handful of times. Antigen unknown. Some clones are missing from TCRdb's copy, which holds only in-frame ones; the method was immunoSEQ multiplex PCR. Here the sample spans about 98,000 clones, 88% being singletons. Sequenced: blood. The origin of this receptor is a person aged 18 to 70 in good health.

The CDR3: CASSSRSGGHNEQFF. Here the CDR3 DNA reads TGTGCCAGCAGCTCCCGCAGCGGGGGACACAATGAGCAGTTCTTC. This rearrangement joins TRBV7-2 to TRBJ2-1, with 8 bases that match TRBD2. V shed 4 bases, J shed 5 bases, and the junction held 7 bases outside the gene matches. Germline V CDR1 and CDR2: SGHTA, FQGNSA. The CDR3 runs to 15 residues. Full variable domain (missing parts from reference TRBV7-2 and TRBJ2-1): GAGVSQSPSNKVTEKGKDVELRCDPISGHTALYWYRQSLGQGLEFLIYFQGNSAPDKSGLPSDRFSAERTGGSVSTLTIQRTQQEDSAVYLCASSSRSGGHNEQFFGPGTRLTVL.